This T cell receptor (beta chain) was documented in a study of response to subunit inactivated influenza vaccine. Whole-study findings and limits: Only a handful of new T cells, the authors suggested, are recruited with each seasonal influenza vaccination.

Looked up from germline, CDR1 is DFQATT and CDR2 is SNEGSKA (reference sequence). There are 14 residues in the CDR3. V was trimmed by 4 bases and J by 3 bases, leaving 13 bases between them. MiXCR was run by TCRdb on the RT-PCR reads, yielding one entry per CDR3 protein. The sample contains 450,000 to 500,000 distinct CDR3 sequences, approximately 11% of which appear only once. As concerns this clonotype: Antigen unknown.

The chain couples TRBV20-1 to TRBJ2-1; possible D gene TRBD1, 6 bases. The source material was PBMCs from blood, sampled around seven weeks after vaccination. This TCR came from a man aged 50 or older who received an inactivated influenza vaccine. This chain's CDR3 is CSANRDTFYNEQFF. CDR3 DNA: TGCAGTGCTAACCGGGACACTTTCTACAATGAGCAGTTCTTC.